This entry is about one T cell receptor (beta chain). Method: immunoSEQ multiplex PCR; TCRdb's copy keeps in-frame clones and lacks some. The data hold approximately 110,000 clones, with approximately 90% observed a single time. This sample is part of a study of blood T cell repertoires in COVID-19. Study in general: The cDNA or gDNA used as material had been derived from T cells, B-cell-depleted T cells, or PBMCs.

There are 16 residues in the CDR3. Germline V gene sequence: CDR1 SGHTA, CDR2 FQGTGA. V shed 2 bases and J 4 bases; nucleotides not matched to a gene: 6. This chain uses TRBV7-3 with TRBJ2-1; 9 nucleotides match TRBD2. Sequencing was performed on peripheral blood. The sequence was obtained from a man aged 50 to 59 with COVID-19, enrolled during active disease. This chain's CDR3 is CASSLGLARNYNEQFF. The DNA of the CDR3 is TGTGCCAGCAGCTTAGGACTAGCGAGAAATTACAATGAGCAGTTCTTC.